Given below is one T cell receptor beta chain in context. What it binds is unknown. This entry is derived from a study of CD8 T cells in ankylosing spondylitis. TCRdb processed the 5' RACE reads anew with MiXCR; each CDR3 protein has one entry. The sample holds about 130,000 distinct CDR3 sequences; approximately 7.4% are singletons and the top ten take 12%. The trim removed 1 base at V and 11 bases at J, leaving 4 bases unmatched. Germline CDR1 is SGHAT and CDR2 is FQNNGV. The CDR3 sequence is 12 residues long. Study-level results: What seemed typical of ankylosing spondylitis blood was a TCR beta motif built from fewer than ten highly homologous variants.

This TCR derives from a female donor with ankylosing spondylitis or in good health (not recorded which). V and J are TRBV11-2 and TRBJ2-7; TRBD2 aligns across 8 bases. Sequencing used blood, either unsorted or a sorted T cell fraction (not recorded which). DNA for the CDR3: TGTGCCAGCAGCTTAGGGACCGGGAGGGAGTACTTC. This gives the protein CASSLGTGREYF. Filled out from reference TRBV11-2 and TRBJ2-7, the complete variable domain reads EAGVAQSPRYKIIEKRQSVAFWCNPISGHATLYWYQQILGQGPKLLIQFQNNGVVDDSQLPKDRFSAERLKGVDSTLKIQPAKLEDSAVYLCASSLGTGREYFGPGTRLTVT.